Following are 31 T cell receptor beta chains from one sample sequenced in a study of Tregs in tolerant kidney transplant recipients. Some clones are missing from TCRdb's copy, which holds only in-frame ones; the method was immunoSEQ multiplex PCR. This sample has about 110,000 clones; around 87% occur once, and the top ten carry roughly 0.31%. Here the sequenced sample was CD4+ T cells from blood, taken before the transplant. These receptors all come from a human donor who received a combined kidney and bone marrow transplant.

V gene TRBV7-9 combines with J gene TRBJ2-1; D might be TRBD1 (8 bases). The germline V gene has CDR1 SEHNR and CDR2 FQNEAQ (reference sequence). This CDR3 is 15 amino acids long. V was shortened by 4 bases and J by 6 bases, with 16 bases between the two germline ends. CDR3 bases: TGTGCCAGCAGCTCCGGACAGGGAGGGGTCAATGAGCAGTTCTTC. This translates into CASSSGQGGVNEQFF.

This chain joins TRBV28 and TRBJ2-2, with D tentatively TRBD1 (6 bases). CDR3 length: 15 amino acids. The ends were cut back, 6 bases at V and 5 bases at J, with 16 bases in the middle. The germline V gene has CDR1 MDHEN and CDR2 SYDVKM. DNA of the CDR3: TGTGCCAGCAGGACAACAGGGTTCGGAACCGGGGAGCTGTTTTTT. It codes for CASRTTGFGTGELFF.

This chain connects TRBV13 to TRBJ2-1, with 11 positions matching TRBD2. Germline CDR1 PRHDT, CDR2 FYEKMQ (reference sequence). With 1 base clipped from V and 9 bases from J, the junction kept 11 bases outside the gene matches. The CDR3 has 17 amino acids. CDR3 region: CASSLAPTLLAGAEQFF. As DNA, the CDR3 is TGTGCCAGCAGCTTAGCCCCGACCCTACTAGCGGGAGCTGAGCAGTTCTTC.

This clone was observed a single time. V gene TRBV30 combines with J gene TRBJ1-3; 9 positions agree with TRBD1. The V segment lost 3 bases and the J segment 2 bases; nucleotides outside the gene matches: 5. CDR1 GTSNPN and CDR2 SVGIG come from the germline V gene (reference sequence). The CDR3 loop spans 15 amino acids. This CDR3 reads CAWSADRGTGNTIYF. In DNA form, the CDR3 reads TGTGCCTGGAGCGCGGACAGGGGCACTGGAAACACCATATATTTT. The entire variable domain, with the rest obtained from reference TRBV30 and TRBJ1-3, is as follows: SQTIHQWPATLVQPVGSPLSLECTVEGTSNPNLYWYRQAAGRGLQLLFYSVGIGQISSEVPQNLSASRPQDRQFILSSKKLLLSDSGFYLCAWSADRGTGNTIYFGEGSWLTVV.

V gene TRBV19 combines with J gene TRBJ1-2, with TRBD1 matching over 8 bases. Germline V CDR1 and CDR2: LNHDA, SQIVND (reference sequence). The trim removed 1 base at V and 4 bases at J, leaving 8 bases unmatched. CDR3 length: 16 residues. The CDR3 reads CASSIVGFDRGYGYTF. CDR3 DNA: TGTGCCAGTAGTATAGTAGGGTTCGACAGGGGCTATGGCTACACCTTC.

The V and J genes are TRBV29-1 and TRBJ2-1; 8 nucleotides align to TRBD1. Germline-derived CDR1 and CDR2 are SQVTM and ANQGSEA. The CDR3 is 17 amino acids. The J segment lost 6 bases and the V segment lost 6 bases, leaving 19 bases of the junction unmatched. The CDR3 loop is CSVGGGRGLSNPNEQFF. The CDR3 DNA reads as TGCAGCGTCGGGGGAGGCAGGGGGCTATCGAACCCCAATGAGCAGTTCTTC.

The chain uses TRBV6-5 and TRBJ2-7; weak D call: TRBD2 (7 bases). The germline CDR1 and CDR2 sequences are MNHEY and SVGAGI. The CDR3 contains 14 residues. The V end lost 8 bases, the J end lost 0 bases, and 14 bases lay between the germline ends. CDR3 nucleotides: TGTGCCAGCCACCCCCGGGGGGCCTCCTACGAGCAGTACTTC. Protein product: CASHPRGASYEQYF.

Worth noting for this clone: The junction differs from germline at one of its ends, possibly a read error. The rearrangement links TRBV2 to TRBJ2-7; perhaps TRBD2 as D (6 bases). The CDR3 runs to 12 residues. The germline V gene encodes CDR1 SNHLY and CDR2 FYNNEI. CDR3 residues: CASSEAYWDSIF. DNA of the CDR3: TGTGCCAGCAGTGAAGCGTATTGGGACTCAATCTTC.

DNA of the CDR3: TGTGCCAGCAGTGACGGAGGGACAGGGAGACGATGGAGCTCCTACGAGCAGTACTTC. It encodes CASSDGGTGRRWSSYEQYF. The chain links TRBV6-1 to TRBJ2-5, with TRBD1 identical over 9 bases. The J call could be wrong; TRBJ2-7 is a better fit for the DNA end. The CDR3 consists of 19 residues. Germline V gives CDR1 MNHNS, CDR2 SASEGT.

The V call is TRBV19, the J call TRBJ2-7; 8 positions match TRBD1. This CDR3 is 13 amino acids long. With 6 bases clipped from V and 6 bases from J, the junction kept 7 bases outside the gene matches. The germline CDR1 and CDR2 sequences are LNHDA and SQIVND (reference sequence). The chain's CDR3 is CASRGDRFSEQYF. The DNA of the CDR3 is TGTGCCAGTAGAGGGGACAGGTTTTCCGAGCAGTACTTC.

This clone showed up just once. The chain couples TRBV2 to TRBJ2-7; TRBD2 agrees at 8 bases. V lost 5 bases to trimming and J lost 1 base; unmatched junction nucleotides: 7. This CDR3 is 15 amino acids long. Looked up from germline, CDR1 is SNHLY and CDR2 is FYNNEI. CDR3 sequence (DNA): TGTGCCAGCAGTCCCCGGAGCGGGGGATCCTACGAGCAGTACTTC. Translation gives CASSPRSGGSYEQYF.

The CDR3, as DNA: TGTGCCAGCAGTGAAGGTAGCGGCCTCGGGGAGACCCAGTACTTC. It is translated as CASSEGSGLGETQYF. The V gene is TRBV6-1, the J gene TRBJ2-5; possible D gene TRBD2, 6 bases. CDR3 size: 15 residues. Germline-derived CDR1 and CDR2 are MNHNS and SASEGT. Trimming took off 1 base at V and 5 bases at J, with 14 bases between the two ends.

The chain couples TRBV15 to TRBJ2-7; D may be TRBD1 (6 bases). Trimming removed 11 bases at V and 3 bases at J, with 17 bases between. Germline CDR1 is LNHNV and CDR2 is YYDKDF (reference sequence). CDR3 length equals 13 residues. The CDR3 coding sequence is TGTGCCGTGGGGGACGGACAGTACTACGAGCAGTACTTC. Encoded protein: CAVGDGQYYEQYF. The full variable domain, with the rest looked up from reference TRBV15 and TRBJ2-7, is DAMVIQNPRYQVTQFGKPVTLSCSQTLNHNVMYWYQQKSSQAPKLLFHYYDKDFNNEADTPDNFQSRRPNTSFCFLDIRSPGLGDTAMYLCAVGDGQYYEQYFGPGTRLTVT.

Only one count was recorded for this clone. The J gene is TRBJ1-4, the V gene TRBV19; D perhaps matches TRBD1 (6 bases). The ends were cut back, 7 bases at V and 7 bases at J, with 19 bases in the middle. Germline V lookup: CDR1 LNHDA, CDR2 SQIVND (reference sequence). The CDR3 is 15 residues long. CDR3 loop: CASTTSGGPGEKLFF. The CDR3 coding sequence is TGTGCCAGTACCACGTCCGGGGGGCCGGGTGAAAAACTGTTTTTT.

Comment on this clone: Sequence at one end of the junction differs from germline and may be a read error. V gene TRBV4-2 combines with J gene TRBJ2-7; 11 nucleotides agree with TRBD1. Per germline, CDR1 LGHNA and CDR2 YNFKEQ. This CDR3 spans 15 amino acids. CDR3 region: CASTQGTGGTYEQYF. Written as DNA, the CDR3 is TGTGCCAGCACCCAAGGGACAGGGGGTACCTACGAGCAGTACTTC.

The chain employs TRBV2 and TRBJ2-7; tentatively, D is TRBD2 (7 bases). Germline V gene sequence: CDR1 SNHLY, CDR2 FYNNEI. V lost 6 bases, J lost 0 bases, and 12 bases lay in between. The CDR3 is made up of 14 amino acids. This chain's CDR3 is CASRGGGGSYEQYF. The CDR3 nucleotides read TGTGCCAGCAGGGGGGGCGGGGGCTCCTACGAGCAGTACTTC. The full variable domain, with the rest looked up from reference TRBV2 and TRBJ2-7, is EPEVTQTPSHQVTQMGQEVILRCVPISNHLYFYWYRQILGQKVEFLVSFYNNEISEKSEIFDDQFSVERPDGSNFTLKIRSTKLEDSAMYFCASRGGGGSYEQYFGPGTRLTVT.

The V gene is TRBV4-1, the J gene TRBJ2-2; 9 bases are shared with TRBD1. The CDR3 is 16 amino acids. With V trimmed by 1 base and J by 3 bases, 3 bases remained unmatched. The germline gives CDR1 MGHRA, CDR2 YSYEKL. The CDR3 loop is CASSQGRQGDTGELFF. The CDR3 region has the DNA TGCGCCAGCAGCCAAGGGAGACAGGGGGACACCGGGGAGCTGTTTTTT.

The V call is TRBV5-1, the J call TRBJ1-4; D unresolved. The CDR3 consists of 15 residues. Per the germline V gene, CDR1 is SGHRS and CDR2 is YFSETQ. Trimming removed 0 bases at V and 5 bases at J, with 11 bases between. This chain's CDR3 is CASSLVWATNEKLFF. In DNA form, the CDR3 reads TGCGCCAGCAGCTTGGTCTGGGCGACGAATGAAAAACTGTTTTTT. The whole variable domain, remainder taken from reference TRBV5-1 and TRBJ1-4, is KAGVTQTPRYLIKTRGQQVTLSCSPISGHRSVSWYQQTPGQGLQFLFEYFSETQRNKGNFPGRFSGRQFSNSRSEMNVSTLELGDSALYLCASSLVWATNEKLFFGSGTQLSVL.

The V call is TRBV15, the J call TRBJ1-2; the D is unclear. CDR3 length: 14 amino acids. V lost 3 bases, J lost 4 bases, and 12 bases lay in between. From germline, CDR1 is LNHNV and CDR2 YYDKDF (reference sequence). CDR3 region: CATSSGVMRYGYTF. CDR3 nucleotides: TGTGCCACCAGCAGCGGGGTGATGCGCTATGGCTACACCTTC. The full variable domain, in which reference TRBV15 and TRBJ1-2 provide the parts outside the CDR3, is DAMVIQNPRYQVTQFGKPVTLSCSQTLNHNVMYWYQQKSSQAPKLLFHYYDKDFNNEADTPDNFQSRRPNTSFCFLDIRSPGLGDTAMYLCATSSGVMRYGYTFGSGTRLTVV.

This clone occurred a few times. The V gene is TRBV7-9, the J gene TRBJ2-7, with 7 bases aligning to TRBD1. The length of the CDR3 is 13 residues. CDR1 and CDR2 (germline): SEHNR, FQNEAQ (reference sequence). V was pared by 4 bases and J by 4 bases, with 4 bases of the junction left unmatched. CDR3 sequence: CASSYGQAYEQYF. The CDR3 DNA is TGTGCCAGCAGCTACGGACAGGCGTACGAGCAGTACTTC.

The chain couples TRBV6-6 to TRBJ2-7; a possible D gene is TRBD1 (5 bases). The length of the CDR3 is 14 residues. V lost 4 bases and J 4 bases, leaving 14 bases between the germline ends. Germline assignment: CDR1 MNHNY and CDR2 SVGAGI (reference sequence). CDR3 amino acids: CASSSQGSGYEQYF. CDR3 nucleotide sequence: TGTGCCAGCAGTTCTCAGGGTAGTGGGTACGAGCAGTACTTC.

V and J are TRBV6-6 and TRBJ2-1; TRBD1 matches 8 bases. V gave up 2 bases and J gave up 9 bases; unmatched junction bases: 9. Germline lookup yields CDR1 MNHNY and CDR2 SVGAGI (reference sequence). The CDR3 consists of 15 residues. CDR3: CASSYTGQGAGEQFF. Written as DNA, the CDR3 is TGTGCCAGCAGTTACACCGGGCAGGGGGCAGGTGAGCAGTTCTTC.

This clone was detected a few times. This chain uses TRBV18 with TRBJ1-5; possibly TRBD1 for D (6 bases). The CDR3 contains 15 residues. V was cut by 3 bases and J by 1 base, with 10 bases left in between. CDR1 KGHSH and CDR2 LQKENI come from the germline V gene. DNA for the CDR3: TGTGCCAGCTCACCGGAACAGGGCAGCAATCAGCCCCAGCATTTT. Translating gives CASSPEQGSNQPQHF.

This clone was detected a few times. The rearrangement joins TRBV6-5 to TRBJ1-2; 9 bases fit TRBD1. V lost 7 bases, J lost 8 bases, and 2 bases stayed unmatched. Germline V gene sequence: CDR1 MNHEY, CDR2 SVGAGI. This CDR3 is built from 11 residues. CDR3 sequence reads: CASTGQGGYTF. CDR3 bases: TGTGCCAGCACTGGACAGGGGGGCTACACCTTC.

The rearrangement joins TRBV30 to TRBJ2-3, with TRBD1 matching 8 bases. The germline gives CDR1 GTSNPN, CDR2 SVGIG (reference sequence). The CDR3 runs 15 residues. V lost 3 bases and J lost 4; bases outside the gene matches: 9. For the CDR3, the DNA is TGTGCCTGGAGGGGGCGGCAGGGGGCCCCAGATACGCAGTATTTT. This encodes CAWRGRQGAPDTQYF.

This clone occurred a few times. The chain combines TRBV6-6 with TRBJ1-5; perhaps TRBD1 as D (6 bases). The CDR3 runs 14 residues. Germline V gene sequence: CDR1 MNHNY, CDR2 SVGAGI (reference sequence). Trimming stripped 6 bases from V and 3 bases from J, with 12 bases between. This chain's CDR3 is CASSSGQNNQPQHF. The CDR3 region has the DNA TGTGCCAGCAGCTCAGGACAGAACAATCAGCCCCAGCATTTT.

The chain links TRBV5-6 to TRBJ2-7; 8 nucleotides agree with TRBD1. The J segment lost 1 base and the V segment lost 9 bases, leaving 18 bases of the junction unmatched. The CDR3 totals 17 residues. Germline V gene sequence: CDR1 SGHDT, CDR2 YYEEEE. CDR3 nucleotide sequence: TGTGCCACCAACCGGCAGGGGGCTGGGTTATCGTCCTACGAGCAGTACTTC. As protein: CATNRQGAGLSSYEQYF.

The chain carries TRBV5-5 and TRBJ1-1; the match to TRBD1 covers 9 bases. Per the germline V gene, CDR1 is SGHKS and CDR2 is YYEKEE (reference sequence). Germline trimming cut 0 bases from V and 11 bases from J; bases unmatched to any gene: 11. This CDR3 region has 15 residues. CDR3 coding DNA: TGTGCCAGCAGCTTGGCCGGGGGACAGGGCGACTTGGCTTTCTTT. Its protein product is CASSLAGGQGDLAFF.

The V gene is TRBV28, the J gene TRBJ2-5; 8 bases fit TRBD1. The CDR3 is made up of 17 amino acids. CDR1 and CDR2 from the germline V gene are MDHEN and SYDVKM. The J segment lost 5 bases and the V segment lost 4 bases, leaving 15 bases of the junction unmatched. CDR3 bases: TGTGCCAGCAGTTCGGACAGGGTAATTGCACCAAGGGAGACCCAGTACTTC. Translation gives CASSSDRVIAPRETQYF. Filled out from reference TRBV28 and TRBJ2-5, the complete variable domain reads DVKVTQSSRYLVKRTGEKVFLECVQDMDHENMFWYRQDPGLGLRLIYFSYDVKMKEKGDIPEGYSVSREKKERFSLILESASTNQTSMYLCASSSDRVIAPRETQYFGPGTRLLVL.

This clone appeared once. V gene TRBV6-1 combines with J gene TRBJ1-6, with 9 nucleotides matching TRBD1. The CDR3 is 16 amino acids. Looked up from germline, CDR1 is MNHNS and CDR2 is SASEGT. With 1 base clipped from V and 9 bases from J, the junction kept 7 bases outside the gene matches. The CDR3 sequence: CASSEVGTGLGSPLHF. In nucleotides, the CDR3 is TGTGCCAGCAGTGAAGTCGGGACAGGGCTTGGTTCACCCCTCCACTTT.

The chain joins TRBV2 to TRBJ2-7, with TRBD1 matching 11 bases. The CDR3 sequence is 14 residues long. The V gene end was trimmed by 6 bases and the J gene end by 3 bases; junction bases not matched to a gene: 4. Germline-derived CDR1 and CDR2 are SNHLY and FYNNEI. CDR3 region: CASRGQGGFYEQYF. The DNA for the CDR3 is TGTGCCAGCAGGGGACAGGGGGGATTCTACGAGCAGTACTTC.